Detailed here is one T cell receptor (beta chain). Only a few counts were recorded for this clonotype. Its binding antigen is unknown. One base away there is no much larger clone; base qualities are not given. From cysteine to phenylalanine, the CDR3 is 15 amino acids long. Of the read, only the CDR3 DNA is kept; its 45 bases are in frame from base 1. Looking up the germline V gene yields CDR1 MNHEY and CDR2 SVGAGI. V and J lose 3 bases and 5 bases, and a span of 13 bases separates them. Ficoll-Paque density gradient centrifugation was the method used to isolate PBMCs. The sample originates from a study of T-cell memory formation after mild COVID-19 (dated by TCRdb to about 2021). Regarding the research as a whole: TCR sequence clusters from the two donors were largely donor specific. The cohort was made up of two young adult volunteers, one female and one male, who were previously healthy. In a couple of donors, T-cell clones that expanded and contracted after mild COVID-19 were tracked by sequencing TCRalpha and TCRbeta repertoires over time.

Data came from an Illumina NovaSeq 6000. cDNA libraries for TCRalpha and TCRbeta were prepared by 5'RACE using constant-segment primers, with sample barcodes and unique molecular identifiers added. RNA was extracted from every sample with Trizol reagent. Amplification of the libraries took two PCR steps, and the second step added a second sample barcode plus Illumina TruSeq adapters. Sequencing of the libraries was done on an Illumina NovaSeq, producing 2 x 150 bp paired-end reads. The authors' analysis ran thus. Reads were demultiplexed and collapsed into UMI-guided consensus sequences with migec v1.2.7. Using mixcr v2.1.11, the UMI consensuses were aligned to TRA and TRB V and J templates and assembled into clonotypes. Clonotypes were classified as expanded or contracted when called significant by both edgeR and NoisET, with noise models trained on biological replicates. For edgeR calls, the cutoffs were a false discovery rate-adjusted p below 0.01 and a log2 fold-change threshold of 1. PCA with hierarchical clustering of max-normalized trajectories of the 1000 most abundant clonotypes was used as exploratory dynamics analysis. The CD4 or CD8 phenotype of responding clones was assigned using the separately sequenced CD4+ and CD8+ repertoires. The public reads were reprocessed in TCRdb via fastp at Q25 and MiXCR, keeping in-frame beta chains. Every distinct CDR3 protein forms one entry, paired with its most common genes and DNA. The V and J calls and clone size come from TCRdb's table, not from the authors' own analysis. This sample has under 450,000 distinct CDR3 sequences in its table, and approximately 15% of those were observed once. 22% of the sample lies in the top ten.

Findings and caveats that apply to the study as a whole: The study included only two mild cases, and larger cohorts that include severe cases with pre-infection samples were judged to be necessary. Contracting CD4+ clones turned up mainly in the CM and EM memory subsets, whereas EMRA was where CD8+ clones were enriched. Some responding clones were detected in pre-infection memory, suggesting pre-existing cross-reactive memory T cells joined the SARS-CoV-2 response. The second-wave clones that peaked on day 37 were not confirmed to be SARS-CoV-2 specific. From day 15 to 85, contracting clones showed balanced CD4/CD8 phenotypes, whereas a second wave of clones that expanded from day 15 to 37 leaned towards CD4+.

The chain is encoded by TRBV6-5 joined to TRBJ2-2; TRBD1 is perhaps the D gene, given 6 matching bases. The specimen sequenced was PBMCs or a T cell subset sorted from them (not recorded which). This receptor was obtained from a man younger than 35 who had mild COVID-19 (a few samples of this study predate the infection). The sample titles of this study are shuffled in the database, so cell type and time point are left out; the donor was told from shared clones. The CDR3 amino acid sequence is: CASSYGQGITGELFF. The sequenced DNA is TGTGCCAGCAGTTATGGCCAGGGGATTACCGGGGAGCTGTTTTTT.